The entry that follows covers one T cell receptor beta chain sequence. As yet, its antigen is unknown. CDR3 length: 15 amino acids. With 3 bases clipped from V and 10 bases from J, the junction kept 11 bases outside the gene matches. The germline V gene encodes CDR1 LNHDA and CDR2 SQIVND (reference sequence). These data come from a study of regulatory T cells in long-lasting Graves disease. Study at large: Less than 3 months of antithyroid drugs had been taken by newly diagnosed Graves' patients.

CDR3-region Arm-PCR and iRepertoire HTBI primers produced the TCR beta libraries. TCRdb re-analysed the multiplex PCR reads in MiXCR, keeping a single row per CDR3 protein. The data contain hundreds of thousands of distinct CDR3 sequences, approximately 15% of them singletons. The study, taken as a whole, reports: Sample size was small, which may have lowered accuracy.

Time point described: newly diagnosed GD, antithyroid drugs for less than 3 months. RNA from PBMCs was the source of the TCR library. A blood draw put 8.5 to 10 milliliters of peripheral blood into EDTA tubes. These data are also associated with another study on T cells in Graves' hyperthyroidism and ophthalmopathy. From that paper: Uncontrolled infection, other autoimmune disease, pregnancy or lactation excluded patients.

This sequence joins TRBV19 and TRBJ1-4; 7 bases map to TRBD1. Sequencing was performed on peripheral blood mononuclear cells (PBMCs), taken at new diagnosis, from a patient treated with antithyroid drugs. The clonotype comes from a man aged 30 to 39 with Graves disease. CDR3 sequence: CASSIGTAGGGKLFF. The CDR3 DNA sequence: TGTGCCAGTAGTATTGGGACAGCGGGAGGCGGAAAACTGTTTTTT.